The clone carrying this T cell receptor beta chain was recorded a few times. Its antigen is currently unknown. Neighboring lung without atypia was obtained no less than 2 cm from the tumor margin. Sequencing was performed with immunoSEQ multiplex PCR; in TCRdb, only in-frame clones are kept and a portion is missing. The sample has some 3,000 clones; less than 40% are singletons. The sample comes from a study of T cells in localized non-small cell lung cancer. General study findings and limits: Sequence data derive from only one tumor region, so heterogeneity remains possible. Uninvolved adjacent lung had the highest recorded T cell clonality, with tumor below it. Higher adjacent-lung clonality was associated with shorter survival.

Trimming shortened V by 6 bases and J by 2 bases, and 11 bases separated the two germline ends. Germline V CDR1 and CDR2: MGHDK, SYGVNS. This CDR3 spans 13 amino acids. This specimen was normal lung tissue next to the tumor, taken before any cancer treatment. J is TRBJ2-7 and V is TRBV25-1, with D possibly matching TRBD1 (6 bases). The TCR comes from a woman aged 40-75 years with stage I lung adenocarcinoma. CDR3 loop: CASSTGMAYEQYF. The DNA of the CDR3 is TGTGCCAGCAGCACAGGGATGGCCTACGAGCAGTACTTC.